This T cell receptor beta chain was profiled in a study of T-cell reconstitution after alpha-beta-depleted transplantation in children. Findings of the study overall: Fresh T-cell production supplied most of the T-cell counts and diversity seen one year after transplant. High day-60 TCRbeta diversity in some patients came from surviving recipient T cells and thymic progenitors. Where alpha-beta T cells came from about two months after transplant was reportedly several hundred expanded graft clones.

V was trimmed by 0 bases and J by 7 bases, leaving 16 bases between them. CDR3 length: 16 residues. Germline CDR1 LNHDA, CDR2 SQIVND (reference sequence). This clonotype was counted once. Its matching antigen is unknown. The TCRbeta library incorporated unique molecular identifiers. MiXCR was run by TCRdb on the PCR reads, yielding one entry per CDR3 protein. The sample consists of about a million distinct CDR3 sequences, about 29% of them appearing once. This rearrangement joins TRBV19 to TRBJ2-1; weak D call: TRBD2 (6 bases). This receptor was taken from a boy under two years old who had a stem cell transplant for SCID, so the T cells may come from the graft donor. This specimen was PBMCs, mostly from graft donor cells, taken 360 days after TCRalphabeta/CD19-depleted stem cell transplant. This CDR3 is CASSIDWQGGGNEQFF. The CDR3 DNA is TGTGCCAGTAGTATAGATTGGCAGGGAGGAGGTAATGAGCAGTTCTTC.